Listed below are T cell receptor beta chains from one sample, sequenced in a study of cytomegalovirus exposure and HLA in healthy donors. Measured with immunoSEQ multiplex PCR; TCRdb has only the in-frame clones, and not every one. Among around 97,000 clones listed, approximately 9% were seen once. Sequenced input: PBMCs. These receptors all stem from a man aged 45-65 years in good health and CMV-seropositive. Each CDR3 is given with its conserved first and last residue. Fields, in order: J gene, V gene, CDR3 protein.

j_call: TRBJ1-5
v_call: TRBV30
cdr3_aa: CAWSLRGDQPQHF

j_call: TRBJ1-6
v_call: TRBV25-1
cdr3_aa: CASSDLDRVSSPLHF

j_call: TRBJ1-1
v_call: TRBV5-1
cdr3_aa: CASSAEQGNTEAFF

j_call: TRBJ2-7
v_call: TRBV11-2
cdr3_aa: CASSPRVPSYEQYF

j_call: TRBJ1-4
v_call: TRBV4-3
cdr3_aa: CASSQDRSATNEKLFF

j_call: TRBJ2-2
v_call: TRBV2
cdr3_aa: CASSEKPGGGELFF

j_call: TRBJ1-6
v_call: TRBV30
cdr3_aa: CAWGVDRGTSPLHF

j_call: TRBJ1-4
v_call: TRBV2
cdr3_aa: CAGWTGGDEKLFF

j_call: TRBJ2-3
v_call: TRBV9
cdr3_aa: CASSVEGLAGVGGLRTDTQYF

j_call: TRBJ2-1
v_call: TRBV4-2
cdr3_aa: CASSQDRGSVRNEQFF

j_call: TRBJ2-7
v_call: TRBV25-1
cdr3_aa: CASSDELAGTYEQYF

j_call: TRBJ2-1
v_call: TRBV6-5
cdr3_aa: CASSSILAVSYNEQFF

j_call: TRBJ2-5
v_call: TRBV12-5
cdr3_aa: CASGSGETQYF

j_call: TRBJ2-3
v_call: TRBV29-1
cdr3_aa: CSAEGWSGGTDTQYF

j_call: .
v_call: TRBV5-6
cdr3_aa: CASSLGRGTAYEQYF

j_call: TRBJ2-1
v_call: TRBV28
cdr3_aa: CASSSTGSNEQFF

j_call: TRBJ2-1
v_call: TRBV6-5
cdr3_aa: CASSYSRDRVYNEQFF